This TCR beta chain appears in the sequencing data of a study of cytomegalovirus exposure and HLA in healthy donors. Study-level information: Per a later analysis, the approximately 690 first-cohort and over 90 validation repertoires shared one platform. Study-wide results and caveats: The study recorded 164 TCR beta chains that were cytomegalovirus-associated.

CDR3 length: 15 residues. Germline V gene data show CDR1 as SGHDT and CDR2 as YYEEEE. V dropped 3 bases and J dropped 4; count of bases not matched to a gene: 8. As concerns this clone: What it binds is not known.

The assay was immunoSEQ multiplex PCR, and TCRdb's table has in-frame clones only and misses some. The sample contains under 200,000 clones, roughly 86% of which appear only once. The sequencing sample was made of PBMCs. The V and J genes are TRBV5-6 and TRBJ2-3; 7 bases are a match to TRBD2. This clonotype was sampled from a woman between 18 and 30 years old in good health and CMV-seropositive. CDR3 sequence: CASSWALREPDTQYF. The DNA for the CDR3 is TGTGCCAGCAGCTGGGCGTTGCGGGAGCCAGATACGCAGTATTTT.